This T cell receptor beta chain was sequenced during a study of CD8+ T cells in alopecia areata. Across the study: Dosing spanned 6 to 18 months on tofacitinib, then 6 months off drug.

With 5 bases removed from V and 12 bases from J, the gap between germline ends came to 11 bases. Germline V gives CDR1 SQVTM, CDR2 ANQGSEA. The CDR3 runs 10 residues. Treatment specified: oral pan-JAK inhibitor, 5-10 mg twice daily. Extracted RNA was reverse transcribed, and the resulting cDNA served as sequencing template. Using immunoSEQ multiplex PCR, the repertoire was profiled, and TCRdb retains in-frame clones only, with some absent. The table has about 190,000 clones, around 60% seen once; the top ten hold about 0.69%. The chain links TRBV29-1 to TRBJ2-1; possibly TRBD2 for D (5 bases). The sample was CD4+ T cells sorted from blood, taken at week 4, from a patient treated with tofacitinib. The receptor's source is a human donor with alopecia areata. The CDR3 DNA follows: TGCAGCGTTCGCCCGGAGGTGCAGTTCTTC. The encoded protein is CSVRPEVQFF.